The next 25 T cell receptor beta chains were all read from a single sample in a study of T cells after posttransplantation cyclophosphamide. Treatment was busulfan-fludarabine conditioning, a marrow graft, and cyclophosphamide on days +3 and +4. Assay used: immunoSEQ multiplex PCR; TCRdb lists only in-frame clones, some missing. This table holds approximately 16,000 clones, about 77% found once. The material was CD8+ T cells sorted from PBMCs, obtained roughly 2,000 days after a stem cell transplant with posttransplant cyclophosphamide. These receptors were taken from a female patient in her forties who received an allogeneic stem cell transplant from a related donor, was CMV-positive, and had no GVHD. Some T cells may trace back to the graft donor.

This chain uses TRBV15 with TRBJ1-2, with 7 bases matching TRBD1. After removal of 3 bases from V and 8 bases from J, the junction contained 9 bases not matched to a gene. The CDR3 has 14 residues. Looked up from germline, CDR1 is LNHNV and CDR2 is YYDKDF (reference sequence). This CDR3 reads CATSSTIEGAGYTF. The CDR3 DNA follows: TGTGCCACCAGCAGCACCATAGAGGGGGCCGGCTACACCTTC.

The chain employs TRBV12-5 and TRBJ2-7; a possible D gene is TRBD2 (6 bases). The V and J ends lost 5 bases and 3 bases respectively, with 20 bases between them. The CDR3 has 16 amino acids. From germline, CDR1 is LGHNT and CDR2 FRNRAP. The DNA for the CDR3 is TGTGCTAGTGGTCCCCGTGGCAGGAGGGAACACTACGAGCAGTACTTC. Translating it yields CASGPRGRREHYEQYF.

The CDR3 reads CASSQGAGSYEQYF. In DNA, the CDR3 is TGTGCCAGCAGCCAGGGGGCAGGGTCCTACGAGCAGTACTTC. The chain joins TRBV27 to TRBJ2-7; 8 bases are a match to TRBD1. The CDR3 is 14 amino acids. In germline, CDR1 is MNHEY, CDR2 SMNVEV (reference sequence). V was pared by 6 bases and J by 1 base, with 5 bases of the junction left unmatched.

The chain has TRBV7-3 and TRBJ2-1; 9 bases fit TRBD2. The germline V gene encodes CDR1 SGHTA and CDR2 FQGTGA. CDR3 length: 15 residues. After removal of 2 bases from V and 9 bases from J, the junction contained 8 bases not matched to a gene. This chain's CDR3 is CASSLEGGGAGEQFF. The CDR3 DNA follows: TGTGCCAGCAGCTTAGAAGGCGGGGGGGCGGGTGAGCAGTTCTTC.

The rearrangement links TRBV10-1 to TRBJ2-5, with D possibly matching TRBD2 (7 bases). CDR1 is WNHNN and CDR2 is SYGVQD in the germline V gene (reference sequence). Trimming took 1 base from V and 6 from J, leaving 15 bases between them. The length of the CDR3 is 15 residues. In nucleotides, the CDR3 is TGCGCCAGCAGTGAGTGGCGGGGGCCGGAGAAGACCCAGTACTTC. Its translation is CASSEWRGPEKTQYF.

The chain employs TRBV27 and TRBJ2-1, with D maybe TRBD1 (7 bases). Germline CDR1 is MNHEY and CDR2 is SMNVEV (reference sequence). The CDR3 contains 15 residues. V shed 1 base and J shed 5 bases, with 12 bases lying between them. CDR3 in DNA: TGTGCCAGCAGTTTATGGAGGGGGCGCGACAATGAGCAGTTCTTC. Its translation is CASSLWRGRDNEQFF.

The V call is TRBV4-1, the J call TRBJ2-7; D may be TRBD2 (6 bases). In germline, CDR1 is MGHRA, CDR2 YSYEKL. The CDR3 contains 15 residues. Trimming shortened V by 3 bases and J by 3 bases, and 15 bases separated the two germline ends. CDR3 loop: CASSQNRDFLYEQYF. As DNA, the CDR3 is TGCGCCAGCAGCCAGAACCGGGACTTTCTCTACGAGCAGTACTTC.

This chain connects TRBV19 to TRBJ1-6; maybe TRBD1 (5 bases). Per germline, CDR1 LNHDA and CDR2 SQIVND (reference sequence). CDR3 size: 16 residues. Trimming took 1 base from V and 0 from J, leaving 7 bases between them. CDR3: CASSIGQNSYNSPLHF. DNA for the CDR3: TGTGCCAGTAGTATAGGACAGAACTCCTATAATTCACCCCTCCACTTT.

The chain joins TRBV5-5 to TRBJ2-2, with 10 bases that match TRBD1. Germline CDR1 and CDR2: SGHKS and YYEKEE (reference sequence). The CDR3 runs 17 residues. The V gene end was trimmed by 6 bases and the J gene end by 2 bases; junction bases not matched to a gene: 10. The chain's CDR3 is CASIFRPTGGNTGELFF. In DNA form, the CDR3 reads TGTGCCAGCATCTTTCGGCCGACAGGGGGCAACACCGGGGAGCTGTTTTTT.

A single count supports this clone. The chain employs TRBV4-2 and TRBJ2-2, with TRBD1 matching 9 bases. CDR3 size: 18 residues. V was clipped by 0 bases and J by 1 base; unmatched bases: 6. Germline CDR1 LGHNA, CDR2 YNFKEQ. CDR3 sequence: CASSQEFRGQGNTGELFF. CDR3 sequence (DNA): TGTGCCAGCAGCCAAGAGTTTCGGGGACAGGGGAACACCGGGGAGCTGTTTTTT.

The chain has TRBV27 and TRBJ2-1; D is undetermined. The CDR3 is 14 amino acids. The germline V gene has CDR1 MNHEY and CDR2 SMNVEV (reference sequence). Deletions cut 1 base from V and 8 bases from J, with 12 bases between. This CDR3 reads CASSLYGQVDEQFF. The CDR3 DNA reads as TGTGCCAGCAGTTTATATGGTCAGGTGGATGAGCAGTTCTTC.

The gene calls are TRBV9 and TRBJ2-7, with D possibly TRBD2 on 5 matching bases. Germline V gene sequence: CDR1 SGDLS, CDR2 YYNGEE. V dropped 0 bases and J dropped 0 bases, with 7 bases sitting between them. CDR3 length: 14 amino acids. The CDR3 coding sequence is TGTGCCAGCAGCGTAGGAGGGAACTCCTACGAGCAGTACTTC. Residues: CASSVGGNSYEQYF.

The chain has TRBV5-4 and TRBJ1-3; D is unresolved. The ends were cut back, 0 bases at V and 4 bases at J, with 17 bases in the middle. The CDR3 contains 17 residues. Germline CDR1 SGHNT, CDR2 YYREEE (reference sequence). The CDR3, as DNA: TGTGCCAGCAGCTTGGACCCGGGAGGCCTATCGGGAAACACCATATATTTT. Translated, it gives CASSLDPGGLSGNTIYF.

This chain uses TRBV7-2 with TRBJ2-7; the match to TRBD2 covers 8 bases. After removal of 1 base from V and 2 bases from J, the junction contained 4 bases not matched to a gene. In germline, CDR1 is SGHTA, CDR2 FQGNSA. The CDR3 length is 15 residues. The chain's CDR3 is CASSLGGGPTYEQYF. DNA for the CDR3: TGTGCCAGCAGCTTAGGCGGGGGGCCCACCTACGAGCAGTACTTC.

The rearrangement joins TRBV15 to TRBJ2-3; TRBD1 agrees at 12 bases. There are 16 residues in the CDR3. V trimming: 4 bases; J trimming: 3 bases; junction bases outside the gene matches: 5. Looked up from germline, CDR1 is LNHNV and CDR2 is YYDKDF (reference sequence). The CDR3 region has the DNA TGTGCCACCAGCAAAGGGACAGGGGGCTGGACAGATACGCAGTATTTT. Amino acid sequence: CATSKGTGGWTDTQYF. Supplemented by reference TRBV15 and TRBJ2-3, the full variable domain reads DAMVIQNPRYQVTQFGKPVTLSCSQTLNHNVMYWYQQKSSQAPKLLFHYYDKDFNNEADTPDNFQSRRPNTSFCFLDIRSPGLGDTAMYLCATSKGTGGWTDTQYFGPGTRLTVL.

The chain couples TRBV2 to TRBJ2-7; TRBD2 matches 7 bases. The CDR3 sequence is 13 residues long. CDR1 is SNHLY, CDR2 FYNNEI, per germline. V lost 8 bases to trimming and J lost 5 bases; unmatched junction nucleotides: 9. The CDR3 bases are TGTGCCAGCCTCTACGGGGAGGGACACGAGCAGTACTTC. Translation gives CASLYGEGHEQYF.

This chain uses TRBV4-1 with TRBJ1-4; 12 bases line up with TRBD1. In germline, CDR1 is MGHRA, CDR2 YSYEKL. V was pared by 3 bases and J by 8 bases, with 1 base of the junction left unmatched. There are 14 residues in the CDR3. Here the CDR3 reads CASSQGTGGEKLFF. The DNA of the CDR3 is TGCGCCAGCAGCCAGGGGACAGGGGGCGAAAAACTGTTTTTT.

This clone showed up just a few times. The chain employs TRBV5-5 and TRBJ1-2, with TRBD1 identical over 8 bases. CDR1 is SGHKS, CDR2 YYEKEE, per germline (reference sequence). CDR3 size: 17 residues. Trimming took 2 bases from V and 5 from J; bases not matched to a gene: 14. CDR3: CASSFTRPGQELYGYTF. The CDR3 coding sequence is TGTGCCAGCAGCTTTACTAGACCGGGACAGGAGCTTTATGGCTACACCTTC.

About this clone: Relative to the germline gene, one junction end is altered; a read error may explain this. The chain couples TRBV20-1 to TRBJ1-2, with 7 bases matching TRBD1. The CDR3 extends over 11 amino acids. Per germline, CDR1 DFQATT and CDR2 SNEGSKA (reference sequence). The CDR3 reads CSARDSPFDAF. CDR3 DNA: TGCAGTGCCCGGGACAGCCCTTTTGATGCCTTC.

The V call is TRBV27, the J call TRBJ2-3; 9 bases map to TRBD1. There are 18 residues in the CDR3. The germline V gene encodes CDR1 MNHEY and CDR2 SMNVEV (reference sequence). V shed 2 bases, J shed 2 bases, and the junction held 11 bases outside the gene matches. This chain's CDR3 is CASSLTATGGFNTDTQYF. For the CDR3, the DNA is TGTGCCAGCAGTTTAACTGCTACAGGGGGCTTTAACACAGATACGCAGTATTTT.

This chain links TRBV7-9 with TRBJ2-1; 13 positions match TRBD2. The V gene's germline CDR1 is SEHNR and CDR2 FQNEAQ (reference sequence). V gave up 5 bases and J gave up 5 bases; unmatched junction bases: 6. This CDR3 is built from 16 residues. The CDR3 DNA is TGTGCCAGCAGCCCAAAGACTAGCGGGGGGCACAATGAGCAGTTCTTC. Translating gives CASSPKTSGGHNEQFF.

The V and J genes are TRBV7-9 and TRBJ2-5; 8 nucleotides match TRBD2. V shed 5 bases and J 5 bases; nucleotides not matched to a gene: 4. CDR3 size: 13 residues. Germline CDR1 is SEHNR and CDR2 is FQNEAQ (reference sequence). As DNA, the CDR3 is TGTGCCAGCAGCCCCGGGGGGGTGGAGACCCAGTACTTC. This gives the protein CASSPGGVETQYF.

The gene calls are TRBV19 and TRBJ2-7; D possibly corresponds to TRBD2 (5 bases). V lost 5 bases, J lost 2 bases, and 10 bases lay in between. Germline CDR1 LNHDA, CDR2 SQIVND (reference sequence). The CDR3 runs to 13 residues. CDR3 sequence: CASSPGVAYEQYF. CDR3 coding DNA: TGTGCCAGTAGTCCCGGGGTGGCCTACGAGCAGTACTTC.

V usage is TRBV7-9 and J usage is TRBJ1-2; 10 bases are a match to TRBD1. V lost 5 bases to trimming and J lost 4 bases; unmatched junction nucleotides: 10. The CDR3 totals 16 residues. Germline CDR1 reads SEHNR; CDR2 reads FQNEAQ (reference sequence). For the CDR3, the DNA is TGTGCCAGCAGCACGGGGGGGACAGGGGAAGTCTATGGCTACACCTTC. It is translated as CASSTGGTGEVYGYTF.

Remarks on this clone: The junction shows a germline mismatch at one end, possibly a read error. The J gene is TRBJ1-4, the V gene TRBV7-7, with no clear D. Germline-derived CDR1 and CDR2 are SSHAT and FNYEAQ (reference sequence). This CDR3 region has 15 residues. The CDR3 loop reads CASSLARSSNEKLFF. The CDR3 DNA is TGTGCTAGCAGCTTAGCGCGATCCTCTAATGAAAAACTGTTTTTT.